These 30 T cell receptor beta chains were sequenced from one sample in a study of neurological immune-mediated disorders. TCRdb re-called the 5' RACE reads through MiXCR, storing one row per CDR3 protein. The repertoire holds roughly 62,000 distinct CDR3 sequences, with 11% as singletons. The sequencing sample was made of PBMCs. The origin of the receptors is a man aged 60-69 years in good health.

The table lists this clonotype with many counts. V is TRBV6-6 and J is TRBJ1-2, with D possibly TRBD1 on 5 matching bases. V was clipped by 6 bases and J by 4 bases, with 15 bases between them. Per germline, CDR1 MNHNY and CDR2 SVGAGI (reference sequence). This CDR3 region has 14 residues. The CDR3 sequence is CASSAETVVYGYTF. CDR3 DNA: TGTGCCAGCAGCGCGGAGACAGTTGTCTATGGCTACACCTTC.

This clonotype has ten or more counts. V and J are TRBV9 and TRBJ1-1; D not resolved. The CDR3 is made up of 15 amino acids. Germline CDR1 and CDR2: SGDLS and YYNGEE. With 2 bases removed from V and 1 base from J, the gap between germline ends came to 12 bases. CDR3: CASSVSGGSNTEAFF. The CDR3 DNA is TGTGCCAGCAGCGTCTCAGGAGGGTCGAACACTGAAGCTTTCTTT.

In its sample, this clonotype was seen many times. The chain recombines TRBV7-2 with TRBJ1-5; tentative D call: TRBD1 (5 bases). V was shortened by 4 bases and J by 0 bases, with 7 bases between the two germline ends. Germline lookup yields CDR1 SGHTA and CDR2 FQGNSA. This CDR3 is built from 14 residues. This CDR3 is CASSSGFSNQPQHF. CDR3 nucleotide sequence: TGTGCCAGCAGCTCAGGGTTTAGCAATCAGCCCCAGCATTTT. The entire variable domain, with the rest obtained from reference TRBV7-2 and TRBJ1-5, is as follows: GAGVSQSPSNKVTEKGKDVELRCDPISGHTALYWYRQSLGQGLEFLIYFQGNSAPDKSGLPSDRFSAERTGGSVSTLTIQRTQQEDSAVYLCASSSGFSNQPQHFGDGTRLSIL.

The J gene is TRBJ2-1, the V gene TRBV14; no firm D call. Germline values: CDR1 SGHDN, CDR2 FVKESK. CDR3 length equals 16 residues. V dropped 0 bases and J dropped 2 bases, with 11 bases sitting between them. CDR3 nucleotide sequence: TGTGCCAGCAGCCAAGATGCGGCGGACGCCTACAATGAGCAGTTCTTC. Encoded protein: CASSQDAADAYNEQFF.

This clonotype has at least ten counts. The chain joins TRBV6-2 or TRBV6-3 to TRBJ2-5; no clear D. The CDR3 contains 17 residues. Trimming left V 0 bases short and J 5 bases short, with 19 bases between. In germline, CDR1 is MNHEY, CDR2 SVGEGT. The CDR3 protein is CASSYSLQNEMRETQYF. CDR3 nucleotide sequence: TGTGCCAGCAGTTACTCCCTTCAGAATGAGATGAGGGAGACCCAGTACTTC.

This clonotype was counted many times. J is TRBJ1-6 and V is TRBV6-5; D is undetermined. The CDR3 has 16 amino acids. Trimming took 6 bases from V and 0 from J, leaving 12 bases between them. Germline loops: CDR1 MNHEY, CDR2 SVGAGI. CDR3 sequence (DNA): TGTGCCAGCAGCCTCGAGGGCAGCTCCTATAATTCACCCCTCCACTTT. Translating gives CASSLEGSSYNSPLHF.

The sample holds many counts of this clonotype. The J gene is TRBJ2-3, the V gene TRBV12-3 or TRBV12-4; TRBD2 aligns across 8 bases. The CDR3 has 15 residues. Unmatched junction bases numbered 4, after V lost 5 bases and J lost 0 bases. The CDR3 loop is CASSPRGGSTDTQYF. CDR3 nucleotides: TGTGCCAGCAGTCCCCGGGGGGGTAGCACAGATACGCAGTATTTT.

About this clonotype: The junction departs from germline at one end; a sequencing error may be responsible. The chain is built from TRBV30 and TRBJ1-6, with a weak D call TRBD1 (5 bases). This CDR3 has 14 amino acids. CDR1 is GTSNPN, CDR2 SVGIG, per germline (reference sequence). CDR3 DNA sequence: TGTGCCCGGAGTGTGGGGCCCACTAATTCACCCCTCCACTTT. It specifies CARSVGPTNSPLHF.

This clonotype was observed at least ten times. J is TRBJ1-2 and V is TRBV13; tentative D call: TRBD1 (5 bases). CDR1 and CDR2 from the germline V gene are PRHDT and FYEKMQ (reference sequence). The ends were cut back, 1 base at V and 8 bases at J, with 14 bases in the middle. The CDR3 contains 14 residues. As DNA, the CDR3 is TGTGCCAGCAGCTTAGAAGCAGGGATGAACGGCTACACCTTC. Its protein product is CASSLEAGMNGYTF.

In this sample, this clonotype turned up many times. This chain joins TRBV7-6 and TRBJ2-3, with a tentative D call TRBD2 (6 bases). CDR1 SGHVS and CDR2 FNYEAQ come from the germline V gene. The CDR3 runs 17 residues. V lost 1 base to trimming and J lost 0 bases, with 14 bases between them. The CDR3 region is CASSLDPSDPSTDTQYF. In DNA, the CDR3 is TGTGCCAGCAGCTTAGACCCTAGCGACCCCAGCACAGATACGCAGTATTTT.

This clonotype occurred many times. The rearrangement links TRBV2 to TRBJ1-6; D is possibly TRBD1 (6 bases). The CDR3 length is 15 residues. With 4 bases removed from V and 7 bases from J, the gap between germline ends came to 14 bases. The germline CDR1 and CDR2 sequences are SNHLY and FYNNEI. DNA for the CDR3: TGTGCCAGCAGTGCAGCGGGGGGCTGGAATTCACCCCTCCACTTT. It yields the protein CASSAAGGWNSPLHF.

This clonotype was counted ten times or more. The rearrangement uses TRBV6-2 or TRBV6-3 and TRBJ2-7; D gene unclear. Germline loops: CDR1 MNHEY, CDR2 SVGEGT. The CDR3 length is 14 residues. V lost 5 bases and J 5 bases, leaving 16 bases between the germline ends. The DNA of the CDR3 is TGTGCCAGCAGTCGTAGGCAGCCACCCGACGAGCAGTACTTC. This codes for CASSRRQPPDEQYF.

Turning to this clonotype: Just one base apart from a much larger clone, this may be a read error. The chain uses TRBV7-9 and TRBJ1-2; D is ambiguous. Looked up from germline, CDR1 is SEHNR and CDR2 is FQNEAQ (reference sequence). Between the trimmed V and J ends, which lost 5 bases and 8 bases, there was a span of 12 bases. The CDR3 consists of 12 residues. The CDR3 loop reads CASSLRRGGYTF. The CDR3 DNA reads TGTGCCAGCAGCCTCAGGCGGGGAGGCTACACCTTC.

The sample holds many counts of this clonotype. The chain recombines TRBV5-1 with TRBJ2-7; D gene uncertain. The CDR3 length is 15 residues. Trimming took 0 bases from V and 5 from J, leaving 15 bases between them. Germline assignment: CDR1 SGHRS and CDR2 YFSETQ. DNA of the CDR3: TGCGCCAGCAGCTTGGAGGCAGCAGATATGAACGAGCAGTACTTC. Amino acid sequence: CASSLEAADMNEQYF.

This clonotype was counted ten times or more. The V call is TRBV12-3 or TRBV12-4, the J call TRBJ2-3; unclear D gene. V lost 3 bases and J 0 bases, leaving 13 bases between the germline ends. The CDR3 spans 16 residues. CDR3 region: CASSFAASSSTDTQYF. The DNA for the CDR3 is TGTGCCAGCAGTTTCGCCGCCTCGTCTAGCACAGATACGCAGTATTTT.

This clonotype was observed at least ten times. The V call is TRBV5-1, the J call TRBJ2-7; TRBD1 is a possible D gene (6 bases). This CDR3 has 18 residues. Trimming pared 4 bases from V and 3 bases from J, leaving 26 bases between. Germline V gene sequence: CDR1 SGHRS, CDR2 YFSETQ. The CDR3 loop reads CASSPQASGRGIGYEQYF. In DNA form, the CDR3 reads TGCGCCAGCAGCCCCCAAGCCTCGGGCAGGGGTATCGGCTACGAGCAGTACTTC.

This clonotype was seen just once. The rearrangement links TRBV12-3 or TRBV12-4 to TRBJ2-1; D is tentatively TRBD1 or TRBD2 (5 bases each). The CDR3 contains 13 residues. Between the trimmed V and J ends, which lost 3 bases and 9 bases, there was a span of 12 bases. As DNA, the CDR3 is TGTGCCAGCAGTTTTCCCTCGGGGCTTGAGCAGTTCTTC. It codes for CASSFPSGLEQFF.

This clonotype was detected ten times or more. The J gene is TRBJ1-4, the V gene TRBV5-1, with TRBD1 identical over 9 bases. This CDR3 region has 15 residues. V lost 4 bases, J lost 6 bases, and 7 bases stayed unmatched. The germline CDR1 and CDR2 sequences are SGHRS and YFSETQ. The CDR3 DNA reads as TGCGCCAGCAGCAGAATCGGGGACAGGGATGAAAAACTGTTTTTT. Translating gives CASSRIGDRDEKLFF.

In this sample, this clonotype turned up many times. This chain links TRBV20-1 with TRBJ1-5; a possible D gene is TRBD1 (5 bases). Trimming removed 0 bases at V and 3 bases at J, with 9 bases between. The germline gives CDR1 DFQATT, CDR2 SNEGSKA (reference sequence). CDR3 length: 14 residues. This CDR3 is CSARDGAHNQPQHF. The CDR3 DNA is TGCAGTGCTAGAGATGGGGCCCACAATCAGCCCCAGCATTTT.

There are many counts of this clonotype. CDR3 loop: CSGREGNTEAFF. The DNA of the CDR3 is TGCAGTGGGAGAGAGGGGAACACTGAAGCTTTCTTT. This chain links TRBV20-1 with TRBJ1-1, with D hard to call. Germline lookup yields CDR1 DFQATT and CDR2 SNEGSKA (reference sequence). V was clipped by 7 bases and J by 1 base, with 10 bases between them. This CDR3 is built from 12 residues.

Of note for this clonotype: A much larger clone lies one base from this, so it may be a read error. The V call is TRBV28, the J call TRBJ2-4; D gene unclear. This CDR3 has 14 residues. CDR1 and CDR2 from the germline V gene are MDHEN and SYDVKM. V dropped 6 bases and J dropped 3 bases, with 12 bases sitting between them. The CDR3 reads CASRDGYGKNIQYF. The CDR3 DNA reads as TGTGCCAGCAGGGATGGGTACGGCAAAAACATTCAGTACTTC.

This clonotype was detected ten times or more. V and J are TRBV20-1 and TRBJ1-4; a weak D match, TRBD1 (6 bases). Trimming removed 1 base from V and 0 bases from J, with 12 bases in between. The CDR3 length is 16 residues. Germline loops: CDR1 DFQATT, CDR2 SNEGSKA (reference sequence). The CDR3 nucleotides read TGCAGTGCTAGAGCGGGGGCGGGGGCAACTAATGAAAAACTGTTTTTT. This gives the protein CSARAGAGATNEKLFF.

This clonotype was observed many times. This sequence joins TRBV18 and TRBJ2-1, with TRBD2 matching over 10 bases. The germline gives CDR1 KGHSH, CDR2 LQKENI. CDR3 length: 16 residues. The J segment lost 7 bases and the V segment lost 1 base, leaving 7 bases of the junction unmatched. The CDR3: CASSPRGLAGDNEQFF. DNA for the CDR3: TGTGCCAGCTCACCACGTGGTCTAGCGGGGGATAATGAGCAGTTCTTC. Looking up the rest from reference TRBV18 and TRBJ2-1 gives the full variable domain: NAGVMQNPRHLVRRRGQEARLRCSPMKGHSHVYWYRQLPEEGLKFMVYLQKENIIDESGMPKERFSAEFPKEGPSILRIQQVVRGDSAAYFCASSPRGLAGDNEQFFGPGTRLTVL.

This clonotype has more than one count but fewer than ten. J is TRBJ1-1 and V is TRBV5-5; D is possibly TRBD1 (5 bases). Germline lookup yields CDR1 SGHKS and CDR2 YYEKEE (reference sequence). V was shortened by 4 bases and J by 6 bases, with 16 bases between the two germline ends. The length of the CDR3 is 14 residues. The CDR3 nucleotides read TGTGCCAGCAGCCACCTAGGGGCAGGGCCTGAAGCTTTCTTT. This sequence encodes CASSHLGAGPEAFF.

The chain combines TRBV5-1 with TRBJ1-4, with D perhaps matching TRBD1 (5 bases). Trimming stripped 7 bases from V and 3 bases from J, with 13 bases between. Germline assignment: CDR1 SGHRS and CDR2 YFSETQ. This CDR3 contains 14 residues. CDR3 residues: CASRHGAPNEKLFF. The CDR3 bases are TGCGCCAGCCGCCATGGGGCACCTAATGAAAAACTGTTTTTT.

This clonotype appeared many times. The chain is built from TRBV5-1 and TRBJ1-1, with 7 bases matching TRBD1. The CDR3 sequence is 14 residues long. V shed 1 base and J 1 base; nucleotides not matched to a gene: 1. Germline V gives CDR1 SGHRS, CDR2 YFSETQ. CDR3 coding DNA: TGCGCCAGCAGCTTGACAGGGGAGAACACTGAAGCTTTCTTT. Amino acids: CASSLTGENTEAFF.

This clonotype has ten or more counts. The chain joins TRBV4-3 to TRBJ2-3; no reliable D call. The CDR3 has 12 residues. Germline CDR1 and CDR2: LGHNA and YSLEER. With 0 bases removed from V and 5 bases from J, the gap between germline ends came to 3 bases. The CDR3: CASSQDGDTQYF. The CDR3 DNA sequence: TGCGCCAGCAGCCAAGATGGAGATACGCAGTATTTT.

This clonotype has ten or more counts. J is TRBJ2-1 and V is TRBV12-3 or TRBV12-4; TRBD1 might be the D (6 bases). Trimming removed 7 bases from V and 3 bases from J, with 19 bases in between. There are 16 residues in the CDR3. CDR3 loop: CASTIAGQSVYNEQFF. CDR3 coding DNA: TGTGCCAGCACCATCGCCGGACAGTCTGTCTACAATGAGCAGTTCTTC.

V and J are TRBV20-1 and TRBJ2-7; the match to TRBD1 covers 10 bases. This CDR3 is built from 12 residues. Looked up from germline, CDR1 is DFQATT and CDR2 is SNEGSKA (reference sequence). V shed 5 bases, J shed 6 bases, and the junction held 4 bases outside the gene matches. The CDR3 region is CSARTGGFEQYF. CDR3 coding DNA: TGCAGTGCTCGGACAGGGGGGTTCGAGCAGTACTTC.

This CDR3 reads CASSSGGGGEQYF. For the CDR3, the DNA is TGTGCCAGCAGCTCGGGCGGGGGAGGCGAGCAGTACTTC. The chain recombines TRBV7-9 with TRBJ2-7; 7 bases map to TRBD2. The CDR3 totals 13 residues. With 4 bases clipped from V and 6 bases from J, the junction kept 6 bases outside the gene matches. In germline, CDR1 is SEHNR, CDR2 FQNEAQ (reference sequence).